This T cell receptor (beta chain) is drawn from a study of CD8 T cells in Susac syndrome (dated by TCRdb to between 2018 and 2020). Broadly, across the study: Of the Susac syndrome patients who were sequenced, 5 or 6 had clinically active disease and about eight were in clinical remission. At blood withdrawal, Susac syndrome patients were therapy-naive, treated with corticosteroids (with IVIg additionally given to some), or treated with IVIg alone. The study used repertoire sequencing to test whether antigen drove CD8+ T cell activation and differentiation in Susac syndrome. Clonality of the CD8+ T cell repertoire was compared between around eleven healthy donors, around 14 Susac syndrome patients and approximately 16 multiple sclerosis patients.

Study-level results and caveats: The study acknowledged that relatively few individuals were included in the TCR sequencing and HLA analysis. Clonal expansion was seen in Susac syndrome CD8+ repertoires, peaking in CD8+ TEMRA cells and being greater in clinically active patients than in remitting ones. Looking at Susac-specific public clones, the researchers identified approximately 15 in the total CD8+ repertoire and roughly 5 in the CD8+ TEMRA repertoire.

The CDR1 and CDR2 encoded by the germline V gene are SGDLS and YYNGEE. The cysteine opens and the phenylalanine closes a CDR3 of 18 amino acids. CDR3 DNA only is kept here, 54 bases in frame from base 1. Here V drops 0 bases and J drops 0 bases, and the junction holds 2 bases not matched to any gene. RNA was extracted using the RNeasy kit, and about 0.5 to 1 ug of the RNA was reverse transcribed with random hexamers. The immunoSEQ multiplex PCR assay, covering 54 Vbeta and 13 Jbeta segments, was used to amplify TCR beta CDR3 regions. To correct PCR amplification bias, a synthetic template baseline was used for both primer optimization and computational correction. The study's own analysis went as follows. Reads were annotated to V, D and J genes per IMGT and analyzed with immunoSEQ Analyzer, keeping only productive sequences. Clonality was calculated as one minus the Shannon entropy normalized by log2 of the number of productive unique sequences. For each patient and control, public and private clones were evaluated among the 100 most prevalent clones. Clones were defined as Susac-specific when absent from the healthy and MS cohorts, from about 1,100 published viral clones and from other ImmuneACCESS disease sequences. TCRdb reprocessed the public reads (quality trimming at Q25 with fastp, clone calling with MiXCR) and kept in-frame beta chains. CDR3 protein sequences are deduplicated, and each keeps its most common genes and DNA. TCRdb, rather than the study authors, made the V and J calls. The sample profile shows some 110,000 distinct CDR3 sequences; roughly 94% of them were found once. The biggest ten clones account for around 0.27% of the sample.

Details on this clonotype: What antigen it recognizes has not been identified. Base-call qualities are not available, and no considerably larger clone is one nucleotide away.

Peripheral blood CD8+ and CD4+ T cells from healthy donors, Susac syndrome patients and multiple sclerosis patients were profiled by high-throughput TCR beta sequencing. Susac syndrome patients met recently defined diagnostic criteria for definite or probable disease. Bulk CD8+ and CD4+ T cells were purified magnetically by negative isolation, whereas CD8+ TEMRA cells were enriched by FACS. Blood was collected in EDTA tubes and processed within 24 hours, with PBMCs isolated through density gradient centrifugation. PBMCs destined for TCR sequencing were cryopreserved in liquid nitrogen and later thawed in a 37 °C water bath. The sorted or isolated CD4+, CD8+ and CD8+ TEMRA cells reached a purity of at least 90%.

The origin of this receptor is a human donor with Susac syndrome. Here the chain combines TRBV9 and TRBJ2-1, and TRBD2 aligns with 14 junction nucleotides. The sequenced material came from CD8+ T cells from PBMCs. Here the CDR3 is given as CASSVEGLAGGSYNEQFF. The sequenced DNA is TGTGCCAGCAGCGTAGAAGGACTAGCGGGGGGCTCCTACAATGAGCAGTTCTTC.